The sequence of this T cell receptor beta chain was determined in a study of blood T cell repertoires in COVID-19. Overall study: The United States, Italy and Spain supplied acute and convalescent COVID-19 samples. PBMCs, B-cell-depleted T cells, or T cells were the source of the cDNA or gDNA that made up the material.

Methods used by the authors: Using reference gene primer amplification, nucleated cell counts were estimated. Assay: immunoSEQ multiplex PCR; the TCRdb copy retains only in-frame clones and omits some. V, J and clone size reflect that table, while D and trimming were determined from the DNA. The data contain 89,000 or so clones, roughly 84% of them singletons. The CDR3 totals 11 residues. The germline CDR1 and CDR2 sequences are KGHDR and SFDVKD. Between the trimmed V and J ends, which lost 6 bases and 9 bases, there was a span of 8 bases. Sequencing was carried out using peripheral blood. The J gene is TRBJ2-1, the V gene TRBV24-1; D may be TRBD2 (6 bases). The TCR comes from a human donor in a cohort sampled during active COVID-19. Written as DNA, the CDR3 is TGTGCCACCAGTCTGGGGGGTGAGCAGTTCTTC. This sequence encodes CATSLGGEQFF.